This T cell receptor beta chain was found in a study of cytomegalovirus exposure and HLA in healthy donors. PCR employed 60 Vbeta and 13 Jbeta primers. Libraries were prepared by immunoSEQ multiplex PCR; TCRdb keeps only in-frame clonotypes and omits some of them. The repertoire consists of about 59,000 clones, with roughly 84% occurring once and the leading ten covering 1.6%. CDR1 is SGHTA, CDR2 FQGTGA, per germline. After removal of 5 bases from V and 0 bases from J, the junction contained 12 bases not matched to a gene. This CDR3 has 19 amino acids. The origin of this receptor is a human donor in good health. V is TRBV7-3 and J is TRBJ2-6, with 8 bases fitting TRBD1. The sequencing sample was made of PBMCs. The CDR3 DNA follows: TGTGCCAGCAGCCCAAATAGGCCGGGACAGGCCTCTGGGGCCAACGTCCTGACTTTC. It codes for CASSPNRPGQASGANVLTF.